The 12 T cell receptor beta chains in this list originate from one sample, sequenced in a study of early T cells in non-severe SARS-CoV-2 infection. TCRdb analysed the 5' RACE reads with MiXCR anew, one entry per CDR3 protein. The table has under 85,000 distinct CDR3 sequences, about 13% seen once. Sequencing used whole blood. These receptors all stem from an adult who was a healthcare worker with PCR-confirmed SARS-CoV-2 infection or an uninfected control (not recorded which).

This clonotype was found many times. The CDR3 sequence: CASSFPGLTSYNEQFF. The DNA of the CDR3 is TGTGCCAGCAGTTTTCCGGGACTAACCTCCTACAATGAGCAGTTCTTC. This chain joins TRBV12-3 or TRBV12-4 and TRBJ2-1; 7 bases line up with TRBD2. Trimming removed 3 bases from V and 0 bases from J; junction bases left unmatched: 5. CDR3 length: 16 amino acids.

Many counts were recorded for this clonotype. The V gene is TRBV28, the J gene TRBJ2-3; D may match TRBD1 or TRBD2 (5 bases each). Trimming shortened V by 0 bases and J by 4 bases, and 20 bases separated the two germline ends. Germline assignment: CDR1 MDHEN and CDR2 SYDVKM. The CDR3 contains 18 residues. The chain's CDR3 is CASSLWGVPPQRADTQYF. The CDR3 DNA sequence: TGTGCCAGCAGTTTATGGGGGGTACCTCCCCAAAGGGCAGATACGCAGTATTTT.

The rearrangement links TRBV20-1 to TRBJ2-1, with a tentative D call TRBD2 (6 bases). The CDR3 runs to 17 residues. The V and J ends lost 6 bases and 6 bases respectively, with 27 bases between them. CDR1 is DFQATT, CDR2 SNEGSKA, per germline (reference sequence). This CDR3 reads CSAPLRVGRGVGNEQFF. The CDR3 DNA is TGCAGTGCCCCCTTAAGGGTTGGCCGCGGGGTGGGCAATGAGCAGTTCTTC.

In its sample, this clonotype was seen many times. V is TRBV6-6 and J is TRBJ1-1; the D is unclear. Germline CDR1 is MNHNY and CDR2 is SVGAGI (reference sequence). Between the trimmed V and J ends, which lost 7 bases and 1 base, there was a span of 13 bases. CDR3 length equals 14 residues. In nucleotides, the CDR3 is TGTGCCAGCACCATAGACGCCTCGAACACTGAAGCTTTCTTT. Translating gives CASTIDASNTEAFF.

The V call is TRBV28, the J call TRBJ1-5; D is unclear. The germline gives CDR1 MDHEN, CDR2 SYDVKM. The CDR3 contains 16 residues. V lost 4 bases to trimming and J lost 0 bases, with 13 bases between them. The CDR3 DNA is TGTGCCAGCAGTTCTTGGGGAGGAGATAGCAATCAGCCCCAGCATTTT. It codes for CASSSWGGDSNQPQHF.

This clonotype was counted at least ten times. This chain links TRBV20-1 with TRBJ1-5, with D uncertain. Germline V lookup: CDR1 DFQATT, CDR2 SNEGSKA (reference sequence). Between the trimmed V and J ends, which lost 3 bases and 2 bases, there was a span of 14 bases. The CDR3 spans 15 residues. The CDR3 DNA reads TGCAGTGCTAGTCGTAGGGTCGGCGGCAATCAGCCCCAGCATTTT. It specifies CSASRRVGGNQPQHF.

This clonotype has at least ten counts. This chain joins TRBV21-1 and TRBJ2-5. TRBV21-1 is assigned pseudogene status. This CDR3 is 11 amino acids long. The CDR3 DNA reads TGTGCCAGCAGCACTCAAGAGACCCAGTACTTC. Translated: CASSTQETQYF.

The sample holds many counts of this clonotype. V and J are TRBV27 and TRBJ2-3, with TRBD2 identical over 10 bases. Germline loops: CDR1 MNHEY, CDR2 SMNVEV (reference sequence). J lost 4 bases, V lost 4 bases, and 8 bases had no gene match. CDR3 length: 16 residues. The CDR3 coding sequence is TGTGCCAGCAGTTCCCCGGCTAGCGGGGGAGCAGATACGCAGTATTTT. Translating it yields CASSSPASGGADTQYF.

The CDR3 loop is CASSRDGLYEQYF. CDR3 sequence (DNA): TGCGCCAGCAGTCGGGACGGGCTCTACGAGCAGTACTTC. The rearrangement joins TRBV5-1 to TRBJ2-7, with D tentatively TRBD1 or TRBD2 (5 bases each). The CDR3 is made up of 13 amino acids. Germline-derived CDR1 and CDR2 are SGHRS and YFSETQ. Trimming cost V 5 bases and J 3 bases, with 12 bases left between them.

The rearrangement links TRBV3-1 to TRBJ2-2; TRBD2 is a possible D gene (5 bases). V dropped 11 bases and J dropped 5 bases, with 12 bases sitting between them. Germline V gives CDR1 LGHDT, CDR2 YNNKEL (reference sequence). This CDR3 is built from 12 residues. CDR3 amino acids: CAAERGTGELFF. As DNA, the CDR3 is TGTGCCGCCGAGAGAGGGACCGGGGAGCTGTTTTTT.

This chain joins TRBV10-3 and TRBJ2-3; D could derive from TRBD1 or TRBD2 (6 bases each). The CDR3 consists of 15 residues. Per germline, CDR1 ENHRY and CDR2 SYGVKD. V shed 4 bases and J shed 3 bases, with 14 bases lying between them. This CDR3 is CAISGSGAETDTQYF. In nucleotides, the CDR3 is TGTGCCATCAGTGGGTCGGGGGCCGAAACAGATACGCAGTATTTT.

There are a few counts of this clonotype. This sequence joins TRBV7-6 and TRBJ2-1, with a tentative D call TRBD2 (6 bases). The CDR3 has 13 residues. The germline V gene has CDR1 SGHVS and CDR2 FNYEAQ. Trimming took 7 bases from V and 5 from J, leaving 12 bases between them. In DNA, the CDR3 is TGTGCCAGCAAAATGGGACTTAACAATGAGCAGTTCTTC. Residues: CASKMGLNNEQFF.